This T cell receptor (beta chain) was retrieved from a study of blood T cell repertoires in COVID-19. Study summary: T cells, B-cell-depleted T cells, or PBMCs supplied cDNA or gDNA.

Per the original methods: Estimation of nucleated cell counts relied on the amplification of reference gene primers. Using immunoSEQ multiplex PCR, the repertoire was profiled, and TCRdb retains in-frame clones only, with some absent. The V and J calls and clone size are taken from that table; D and trimming were inferred from the DNA. Of over 35,000 clones listed, 85% to 90% were seen once; the top ten hold about 3.7%. V trimming: 1 base; J trimming: 4 bases; junction bases outside the gene matches: 5. Germline values: CDR1 MGHRA, CDR2 YSYEKL. This CDR3 is 16 amino acids long. Seattle patients were enrolled while actively infected and followed longitudinally.

The clonotype originates from a man aged 40-49 years with COVID-19, enrolled during active disease. The rearrangement links TRBV4-1 to TRBJ2-7, with 12 bases fitting TRBD1. Sequenced sample: peripheral blood. CDR3 DNA sequence: TGCGCCAGCAGCCAAGGCGGGACAGGGGGCGCATACGAGCAGTACTTC. Translated: CASSQGGTGGAYEQYF.